The rows below give T cell receptor beta chains drawn from one sample of a study of blood T cell repertoires in COVID-19. Method: immunoSEQ multiplex PCR; TCRdb's copy keeps in-frame clones and lacks some. Here the sample spans about 110,000 clones, around nine tenths being singletons. Material for sequencing was peripheral blood. The receptors were gathered from a man aged 35 to 55 with acute or convalescent COVID-19. The CDR3 runs from the conserved cysteine through the conserved F or W. Fields, in order: J gene, clone size, V gene, D gene, CDR3 length, CDR3 protein, CDR3 DNA. D genes are given only for firm matches. A row's size may be missing; if present it is once, few, many or a size class.

>TRBJ1-2|.|TRBV9|.|14
CASSVDVSNYGYTF
TGTGCCAGCAGCGTAGACGTCAGTAACTATGGCTACACCTTC
>TRBJ2-7|once|TRBV7-9|.|14
CASSLSGTNYEQYF
TGTGCCAGCAGCCTTTCGGGAACCAACTACGAGCAGTACTTC
>TRBJ1-1|.|TRBV5-1|.|17
CASSLAYLGGAGTEAFF
TGCGCCAGCAGCTTGGCATACCTGGGGGGGGCCGGGACTGAAGCTTTCTTT
>TRBJ1-1|.|TRBV5-1|.|15
CASSLVRGLSTEAFF
TGCGCCAGCAGCTTGGTAAGGGGGTTATCGACTGAAGCTTTCTTT
>TRBJ2-1|few|TRBV6-6|TRBD2|15
CASSAAPSGSHEQFF
TGTGCCAGCAGTGCAGCCCCTAGCGGGAGCCATGAGCAGTTCTTC
>TRBJ2-1|few|TRBV7-2|TRBD2|16
CASSPQAGGRYNEQFF
TGTGCCAGCAGCCCTCAAGCGGGAGGGAGGTACAATGAGCAGTTCTTC
>TRBJ1-2|.|TRBV7-9|TRBD1|13
CASSYGTGYGYTF
TGTGCCAGCAGCTACGGGACAGGGTATGGCTACACCTTC
>TRBJ1-3|.|TRBV3-1/TRBV3-2|.|14
CASSQDQFGNTIYF
TGTGCCAGCAGCCAAGACCAGTTTGGAAACACCATATATTTT
>TRBJ1-1|.|TRBV19|.|15
CATSKGGGEGTEAFF
TGTGCCACATCAAAGGGGGGAGGGGAAGGCACTGAAGCTTTCTTT
>TRBJ2-1|few|TRBV11-3|TRBD2|15
CASSRSGLAGGPQFF
TGTGCCAGCAGCCGATCCGGACTAGCGGGGGGACCGCAGTTCTTC
>TRBJ2-1|.|TRBV18|.|13
CASSPGPPGEQFF
TGTGCCAGCTCACCAGGGCCCCCAGGAGAGCAGTTCTTC
>TRBJ1-2|few|TRBV19|TRBD1|13
CASSPGQGWGYTF
TGTGCCAGTTCCCCGGGACAGGGGTGGGGCTACACCTTC
>TRBJ2-1|once|TRBV6-5|.|15
CASSYSRGDYNEQFF
TGTGCCAGCAGTTACAGCAGGGGGGATTACAATGAGCAGTTCTTC
>TRBJ2-7|.|TRBV30|.|13
CAWSVLGGYEQYF
TGTGCCTGGAGTGTACTAGGGGGCTACGAGCAGTACTTC
>TRBJ1-5|.|TRBV7-2|.|15
CASSLTGLSNQPQHF
TGTGCCAGCAGCTTGACAGGTCTTAGCAATCAGCCCCAGCATTTT
>TRBJ2-5|.|TRBV25-1|TRBD2|15
CASSYTGLASETQYF
TGTGCCAGCAGTTACACGGGACTAGCCTCCGAGACCCAGTACTTC
>TRBJ2-4|once|TRBV19|TRBD1|15
CASSPWDRVENIQYF
TGTGCCAGTAGTCCATGGGACAGGGTCGAAAACATTCAGTACTTC
>TRBJ1-1|few|TRBV15|TRBD1|15
CATSRGDSRNTEAFF
TGTGCCACCAGCAGAGGGGACAGCAGGAACACTGAAGCTTTCTTT
>TRBJ1-6|.|TRBV7-9|.|13
CASSLGGNSPLHF
TGTGCCAGCAGCCTGGGGGGGAATTCACCCCTCCACTTT
>TRBJ1-5|.|TRBV18|.|14
CASSPSSARQPQHF
TGTGCCAGCTCACCATCCTCGGCCAGGCAGCCCCAGCATTTT
>TRBJ2-2|.|TRBV7-2|.|14
CASSLVDRSGELFF
TGTGCCAGCAGCTTAGTGGATAGGAGCGGGGAGCTGTTTTTT
>TRBJ2-1|.|TRBV27|TRBD1|17
CASSSPKTGSSYNEQFF
TGTGCCAGCAGTTCCCCCAAGACAGGGAGCTCCTACAATGAGCAGTTCTTC
>TRBJ1-3|.|TRBV2|.|15
CASSERGGTGNTIYF
TGTGCCAGCAGTGAAAGGGGAGGGACTGGAAACACCATATATTTT
>TRBJ2-7|.|TRBV6-1|TRBD1|20
CASSEGAGQGSLFLYYEQYF
TGTGCCAGCAGTGAAGGAGCGGGACAGGGGAGTTTATTCCTCTACTACGAGCAGTACTTC
>TRBJ2-3|.|TRBV5-1|.|14
CASSFQGYTDTQYF
TGCGCCAGCAGCTTCCAGGGCTACACAGATACGCAGTATTTT
>TRBJ2-2|.|TRBV5-1|.|15
CASSLDSANTGELFF
TGCGCCAGCAGCTTGGATAGCGCGAACACCGGGGAGCTGTTTTTT
>TRBJ2-3|.|TRBV10-1|.|14
CASSSRESTDTQYF
TGCGCCAGCAGCTCTAGGGAGAGCACAGATACGCAGTATTTT
>TRBJ1-3|.|TRBV2|.|14
CASSVDPRENTIYF
TGTGCCAGCAGTGTAGACCCCAGGGAAAACACCATATATTTT
>TRBJ1-1|once|TRBV18|TRBD1|16
CASSPDRGGRNTEAFF
TGTGCCAGCTCACCAGACAGGGGGGGAAGGAACACTGAAGCTTTCTTT
>TRBJ1-1|.|TRBV5-1|TRBD1|14
CASSQGQGGTEAFF
TGCGCCAGCAGCCAAGGACAGGGTGGTACTGAAGCTTTCTTT
>TRBJ2-1|once|TRBV10-3|TRBD2|17
CATGTSGRGSSYNEQFF
TGTGCCACCGGGACTAGCGGGAGGGGGAGCTCCTACAATGAGCAGTTCTTC
>TRBJ1-2|.|TRBV19|.|12
CASSVINYGYTF
TGTGCCAGTTCCGTAATTAACTATGGCTACACCTTC
>TRBJ1-2|.|TRBV29-1|.|13
CSVERRGSYGYTF
TGCAGCGTTGAAAGGAGAGGGTCCTATGGCTACACCTTC
>TRBJ2-4|once|TRBV7-9|TRBD1|15
CASSLVLGTGDIQYF
TGTGCCAGCAGCTTAGTGTTAGGGACAGGGGACATTCAGTACTTC
>TRBJ1-3|.|TRBV5-1|.|16
CASSLAQGTTGNTIYF
TGCGCCAGCAGCTTGGCTCAAGGGACAACCGGAAACACCATATATTTT
>TRBJ1-4|.|TRBV19|TRBD1|16
CASSMETGGPNEKLFF
TGTGCCAGTAGTATGGAGACAGGGGGACCTAATGAAAAACTGTTTTTT
>TRBJ2-3|.|TRBV7-9|TRBD1|16
CASSLWQGVGTDTQYF
TGTGCCAGCAGCTTATGGCAGGGGGTGGGCACAGATACGCAGTATTTT
>TRBJ2-1|.|TRBV5-1|TRBD2|14
CASSTSGRPNEQFF
TGCGCCAGCAGCACTAGCGGGAGGCCCAATGAGCAGTTCTTC
>TRBJ2-7|.|TRBV7-9|.|14
CASSSLVSSYEQYF
TGTGCCAGCAGTTCGCTTGTCAGCTCCTACGAGCAGTACTTC
>TRBJ1-2|.|TRBV29-1|TRBD1|14
CSVETGATNYGYTF
TGCAGCGTTGAAACAGGGGCCACCAACTATGGCTACACCTTC
>TRBJ2-7|.|TRBV7-9|TRBD1|14
CASSPGQGGYEQYF
TGTGCCAGCAGCCCCGGACAGGGGGGCTACGAGCAGTACTTC